These T cell receptor beta chains were read from a single sample in a study of T cells in Graves' hyperthyroidism and ophthalmopathy. A single record per CDR3 protein comes from TCRdb applying MiXCR to the multiplex PCR reads. Found here are hundreds of thousands of distinct CDR3 sequences, approximately 15% of them singletons; the top ten hold under 7%. The sequencing sample was made of blood. The source of these receptors is a woman in her 30s with Graves' hyperthyroidism that later progressed to Graves' ophthalmopathy. The CDR3 runs from the conserved cysteine through the conserved F or W. The D gene is left open where the match is weak. Not all rows give a size; the values are once, few, many and, for expanded clones, a class.

v_gene	j_gene	d_gene	abundance	CDR3nt	CDR3aa
TRBV12-3/TRBV12-4	TRBJ2-5	NA	many	TGTGCCAGCAGTCCTACCGGGACTTTCTTACCTCTTTCAGCAGAGACCCAGTACTTC	CASSPTGTFLPLSAETQYF
TRBV12-3/TRBV12-4	TRBJ2-2	TRBD1	NA	TGTGCCAGCAGTTCCGGGGATTCGGGACAGGGGGCGCGTAACGGGGAGCTGTTTTTT	CASSSGDSGQGARNGELFF
TRBV18	TRBJ1-2	NA	many	TGTGCCAGCTCACCAGATAATGGCTACACCTTC	CASSPDNGYTF
TRBV18	TRBJ1-1	NA	many	TGTGCCAGCAGCCGCGGGCAAGGCACTGAAGCTTTCTTT	CASSRGQGTEAFF
TRBV30	TRBJ2-7	NA	many	TGTGCCTGGGAGAGGGTGGAGGCCTACGAGCAGTACTTC	CAWERVEAYEQYF
TRBV28	TRBJ2-5	TRBD1	many	TGTGCCAGCAGTTTATTAGAGGGGGCTGGGGAGACCCAGTACTTC	CASSLLEGAGETQYF
TRBV27	TRBJ2-1	NA	many	TGTGCCAGCAGTTTACATGTCCTCAATGAGCAGTTCTTC	CASSLHVLNEQFF
TRBV6-2/TRBV6-3	TRBJ2-2	TRBD1	many	TGTGCCAGCAGTTCCCCCAGACAGGGGCGGGAGGAGCTGTTTTTT	CASSSPRQGREELFF
TRBV6-2/TRBV6-3	TRBJ1-5	NA	many	TGTGCCAGCAGTTACGGGTTAATACGCAATCAGCCCCAGCATTTT	CASSYGLIRNQPQHF
TRBV4-1	TRBJ1-1	NA	many	TGCGCCAGCAGCCAAGAAGGTAAGAGGACGACTGAAGCTTTCTTT	CASSQEGKRTTEAFF
TRBV2	TRBJ1-5	NA	many	TGTGCCAGCAGGGGTCGACAGAATAGCAATCAGCCCCAGCATTTT	CASRGRQNSNQPQHF
TRBV3-1	TRBJ1-1	TRBD1	NA	TGTGCCAGCAGCCGGACCGGGACAGCCAGCACTGAAGCTTTCTTT	CASSRTGTASTEAFF
TRBV30	TRBJ1-2	NA	many	TGTGCCTGGGGCTCACCGGGGGCCGGAGGCTACACCTTC	CAWGSPGAGGYTF
TRBV19	TRBJ1-2	NA	NA	TGTGCCAGTAGTATAGGGTTCCGGGACATAGGAAACCCTAACTATGGCTACACCTTC	CASSIGFRDIGNPNYGYTF
TRBV6-1	TRBJ1-1	NA	many	TGTGCCAGCAGCCCCGACGGTACCGCTGAAGCTTTCTTT	CASSPDGTAEAFF
TRBV28	TRBJ1-5	NA	few	TGTGCCAGCAAGGGGAATTATCAGCCCCAGCATTTT	CASKGNYQPQHF
TRBV9	TRBJ2-3	NA	many	TGCGCCAGCAGCGCCTCTAGCACAGATACGCAGTATTTT	CASSASSTDTQYF
TRBV14	TRBJ2-5	NA	many	TGTGCCAGCAGCCAAGATCACACCATTTTTCAGGAGACCCAGTACTTC	CASSQDHTIFQETQYF
TRBV27	TRBJ2-7	TRBD1	many	TGTGCCAGCAGTTCCTATACCGGGACAGATAAGGGCTACGAGCAGTACTTC	CASSSYTGTDKGYEQYF